This TCR beta chain was sequenced for a study of CD8+ T cells in alopecia areata. In each case, RNA was isolated and then reverse transcribed into cDNA as the sequencing template. Produced via immunoSEQ multiplex PCR; TCRdb's table is partial and in-frame only. The table shows roughly 97,000 clones, with approximately 42% occurring only once. The CDR3 spans 13 residues. Trimming took 8 bases from V and 1 from J, leaving 14 bases between them. Germline lookup yields CDR1 SQVTM and CDR2 ANQGSEA. This TCR came from a human donor with alopecia areata. Sequencing was performed on CD4+ T cells sorted from blood. The rearrangement links TRBV29-1 to TRBJ1-1, with a tentative D call TRBD1 (6 bases). The DNA for the CDR3 is TGCAGCATTCGACAGGACCCGAACACTGAAGCTTTCTTT. Amino acids: CSIRQDPNTEAFF.